One TCR beta chain is described in this entry. Its matching antigen is unknown. It was with 60 Vbeta and 13 Jbeta primers that the PCR ran. As handled by the study authors: In a later analysis, of about 80 million unique beta chains, 9 million to 11 million appeared in at least two donors. Here immunoSEQ multiplex PCR was the method, and the copy in TCRdb shows in-frame clones only, minus some. That table gives V, J and clone size, and the DNA gave D and trimming. The sample lists 100,000 to 150,000 clones; 80% were seen once. The data stem from a study of cytomegalovirus exposure and HLA in healthy donors. Findings and limits, study-wide: Per published accounts, TCR beta sequences correctly predicted the HLA-A and HLA-B alleles of most subjects.

CDR3 length: 13 residues. CDR1 is SGHKS, CDR2 YYEKEE, per germline (reference sequence). The V gene end was trimmed by 5 bases and the J gene end by 2 bases; junction bases not matched to a gene: 3. Sequenced: PBMCs. V is TRBV5-5 and J is TRBJ2-5; 7 nucleotides align to TRBD1. The TCR comes from a male donor in good health and CMV-seronegative. The CDR3 nucleotides read TGTGCCAGCAGTTCGGGACAGCAAGAGACCCAGTACTTC. This codes for CASSSGQQETQYF.